This section outlines one T cell receptor beta chain sequence together with its context. Between the trimmed V and J ends, which lost 0 bases and 6 bases, there was a span of 7 bases. Per the germline V gene, CDR1 is SGHRS and CDR2 is YFSETQ. The CDR3 covers 12 residues. Measured with immunoSEQ multiplex PCR; TCRdb has only the in-frame clones, and not every one. The data show around 200,000 clones, about 88% seen once. These data belong to a study of blood T cell repertoires in COVID-19. Sequenced: PBMCs or T cells enriched from blood (not recorded which). This chain joins TRBV5-1 and TRBJ2-7; D is undetermined. The clonotype comes from a woman under 30 who had recovered from COVID-19. CDR3 in amino acids: CASSLEWSEQYF. The CDR3 DNA follows: TGCGCCAGCAGCTTGGAATGGAGCGAGCAGTACTTC.